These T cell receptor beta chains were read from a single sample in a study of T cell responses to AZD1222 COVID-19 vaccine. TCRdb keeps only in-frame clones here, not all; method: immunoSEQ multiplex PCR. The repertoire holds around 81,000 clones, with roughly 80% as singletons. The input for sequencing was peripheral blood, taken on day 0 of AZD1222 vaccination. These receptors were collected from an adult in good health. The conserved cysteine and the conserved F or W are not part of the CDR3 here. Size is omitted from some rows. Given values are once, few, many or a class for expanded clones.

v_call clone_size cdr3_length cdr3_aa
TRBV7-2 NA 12 ASSLDPRDYGYT
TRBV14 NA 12 ASSRRGGGSGYT
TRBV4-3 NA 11 ASSPYGGSEAF
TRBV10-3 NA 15 AISESGPADSNQPQH
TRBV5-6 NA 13 ASSKGQGFNQPQH
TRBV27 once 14 ASSFAGQGVGDTQY
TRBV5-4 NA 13 ASSPPQRGVHEQF
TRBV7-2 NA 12 ASSWSASNSPLH
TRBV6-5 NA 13 ASLVGRGRQETQY
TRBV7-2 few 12 ASSLATANQPQH
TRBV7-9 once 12 ASSGRDRDYGYT
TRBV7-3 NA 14 ASSPRGLLGTGELF
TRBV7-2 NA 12 ASSLAPGNTEAF
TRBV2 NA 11 ATSRDSNQPQH
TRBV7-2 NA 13 ASSPNRRTTGELF
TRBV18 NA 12 ASSLTGPQETQY
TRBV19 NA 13 ASSIVGTGGSEAF
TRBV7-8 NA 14 ASSLLGRGGRDIQY
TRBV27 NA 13 ASSLSRQGQETQY
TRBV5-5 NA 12 ASSLTSGQETQY
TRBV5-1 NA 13 ASSPSNQKGEKLF
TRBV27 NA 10 ASSAYNSPLH
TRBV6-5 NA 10 AAGTRLSEQF
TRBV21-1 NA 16 ASSKTGTGEATNYGYT
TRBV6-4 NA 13 ASSELGLAGVRQF
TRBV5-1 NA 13 ASSLGGRGTNVLT
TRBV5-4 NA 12 ASSPLLQGATAF
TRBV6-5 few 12 ASRLNRGPDEQY
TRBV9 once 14 ASSVDTSPGRTEAF
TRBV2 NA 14 ASSNSRTSPNYGYT
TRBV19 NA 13 ASLNTPGPTDTQY
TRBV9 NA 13 ASSAQTGGTGGYT
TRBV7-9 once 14 ASSSQPGLAGREQY
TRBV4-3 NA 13 ASSQGLAQTYEQY
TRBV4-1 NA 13 ASSQRLAGSNEQF
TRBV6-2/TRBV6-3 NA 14 ASSYRLAGDTGELF
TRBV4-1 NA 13 ASSQEGGRAQPQH
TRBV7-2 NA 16 ASSFALGRGGETGELF
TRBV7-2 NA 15 ASSPGQGRSGANVLT
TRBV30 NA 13 AWSADRWKMDEAF
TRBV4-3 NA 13 ASSQAPGMAGELF
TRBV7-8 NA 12 ASSFGTGNEKLF
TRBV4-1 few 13 ASSQEASGGTEAF
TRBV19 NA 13 ASSMAHDSSYEQY
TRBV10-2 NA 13 ASSESTGRGNEQF
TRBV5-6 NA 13 ASSGGTGDGQPQH
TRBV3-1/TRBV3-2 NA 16 ASSQGPTGRGGNAEAF